Detailed here is one T cell receptor beta chain. This entry comes from a study of blood T cell repertoires in COVID-19. Overall study context: Sites in the United States, Italy and Spain provided acute and convalescent COVID-19 samples. In each case, the material was cDNA or gDNA derived from T cells, B-cell-depleted T cells, or PBMCs.

The protocol was immunoSEQ multiplex PCR, while the TCRdb copy is restricted to in-frame clones and leaves out a portion. The sample includes about 59,000 clones, roughly 87% of them seen just once. This CDR3 is built from 14 residues. The J segment lost 1 base and the V segment lost 2 bases, leaving 0 bases of the junction unmatched. Germline V CDR1 and CDR2: KGHSH, LQKENI. This clonotype was obtained from a man older than 75 in a cohort sampled during active COVID-19. The sample was peripheral blood. This chain connects TRBV18 to TRBJ2-3; 7 bases line up with TRBD1. CDR3 loop: CASSPTGGTDTQYF. The CDR3 bases are TGTGCCAGCTCACCAACAGGGGGCACAGATACGCAGTATTTT.